Below, one TCR beta chain is given with its context. The repertoire was sequenced with immunoSEQ multiplex PCR; TCRdb's copy has only in-frame clones and lacks some. This sample has about 270,000 clones, with approximately 90% found just once. The sample comes from a study of blood T cell repertoires in COVID-19. Study-level background: PBMCs, B-cell-depleted T cells, or T cells were the source of the cDNA or gDNA that made up the material.

The length of the CDR3 is 16 residues. CDR1 and CDR2 (germline): MDHEN, SYDVKM. Trimming took off 4 bases at V and 3 bases at J, with 16 bases between the two ends. Across 24 US areas, participants ranged in age from 18 to 89 years. The source is a woman in her thirties or forties with acute COVID-19. The J gene is TRBJ1-5, the V gene TRBV28, with D perhaps TRBD1 (6 bases). Sequencing was performed on PBMCs or T cells enriched from blood (not recorded which). CDR3 sequence (DNA): TGTGCCAGCAGTTATCCCCCGGACAGAGCCAATCAGCCCCAGCATTTT. Its translation: CASSYPPDRANQPQHF.